A single sample is the source of the 22 T cell receptor beta chains below, sequenced in a study of cytomegalovirus exposure and HLA in healthy donors. The primer mix had 60 Vbeta and 13 Jbeta primers. Data came from immunoSEQ multiplex PCR; TCRdb stores just in-frame clones and leaves some out. Of under 200,000 clones listed, around 75% are singletons. Sequencing used PBMCs. The origin of the receptors is a woman between 45 and 60 years old in good health and CMV-seropositive.

The chain has TRBV7-8 and TRBJ2-1, with D tentatively TRBD1 (5 bases). V lost 8 bases and J lost 6, with 17 bases in between. CDR3 length: 14 residues. Germline CDR1 and CDR2: SGHVS and FQNEAQ. CDR3 coding DNA: TGTGCCAGCGGCCCCAGGGCGTCCCGCAATGAGCAGTTCTTC. This codes for CASGPRASRNEQFF.

This clone was seen more than once but under ten times. The chain joins TRBV5-6 to TRBJ1-5; D is ambiguous. The CDR3 sequence is 14 residues long. Germline V CDR1 and CDR2: SGHDT, YYEEEE. The V gene lost 1 base and the J gene lost 5 bases, with 10 bases spanning the gap. The CDR3 region has the DNA TGTGCCAGCAGCTTGTTCGGGGTGGATCAGCCCCAGCATTTT. Translation: CASSLFGVDQPQHF. The full variable domain, rest sourced from reference TRBV5-6 and TRBJ1-5, is DAGVTQSPTHLIKTRGQQVTLRCSPKSGHDTVSWYQQALGQGPQFIFQYYEEEERQRGNFPDRFSGHQFPNYSSELNVNALLLGDSALYLCASSLFGVDQPQHFGDGTRLSIL.

The CDR3 nucleotides are TGTGCCAGCAGCTTTGGGGCAGGGGTGGCTTTCTTT. The encoded protein is CASSFGAGVAFF. The gene calls are TRBV5-4 and TRBJ1-1, with a possible D match to TRBD1 (6 bases). This CDR3 is built from 12 residues. Deletions cut 2 bases from V and 11 bases from J, with 13 bases between. Looked up from germline, CDR1 is SGHNT and CDR2 is YYREEE (reference sequence).

The V call is TRBV7-2, the J call TRBJ2-5; 15 bases match TRBD2. The ends lost 4 bases at V and 4 bases at J; junction bases unmatched: 4. The germline V gene encodes CDR1 SGHTA and CDR2 FQGNSA. The CDR3 consists of 16 residues. CDR3: CASSYWTSGGAETQYF. The CDR3 nucleotides read TGTGCCAGCAGCTATTGGACTAGCGGGGGGGCAGAGACCCAGTACTTC.

This clone was found a few times. The CDR3 bases are TGTGCCAGCAGTGAAGAGCGGAGGAACTATGGCTACACCTTC. Protein product: CASSEERRNYGYTF. The chain links TRBV6-1 to TRBJ1-2; D is uncertain. This CDR3 comprises 14 residues. Trimming took off 1 base at V and 2 bases at J, with 8 bases between the two ends. The germline V gene encodes CDR1 MNHNS and CDR2 SASEGT.

The rearrangement uses TRBV18 and TRBJ2-3; a weak D match, TRBD1 (5 bases). V was pared by 3 bases and J by 6 bases, with 13 bases between. The CDR3 spans 14 residues. Germline V CDR1 and CDR2: KGHSH, LQKENI. CDR3 region: CASSPGPPRDTQYF. Here the CDR3 DNA reads TGTGCCAGCTCACCGGGGCCACCTAGGGATACGCAGTATTTT.

The rearrangement links TRBV14 to TRBJ2-2; 7 nucleotides line up with TRBD1. This CDR3 contains 16 residues. With V trimmed by 4 bases and J by 0 bases, 5 bases remained unmatched. Germline CDR1 reads SGHDN; CDR2 reads FVKESK. CDR3 loop: CASSPRQGTNTGELFF. The CDR3 bases are TGTGCCAGCAGCCCGCGACAGGGCACGAACACCGGGGAGCTGTTTTTT.

The V and J genes are TRBV11-2 and TRBJ2-2; D not certain. Between the trimmed V and J ends, which lost 2 bases and 2 bases, there was a span of 6 bases. The CDR3 is 14 amino acids. CDR1 is SGHAT and CDR2 is FQNNGV in the germline V gene. This CDR3 reads CASSLQLNTGELFF. CDR3 coding DNA: TGTGCCAGCAGCTTACAACTAAACACCGGGGAGCTGTTTTTT.

This clone showed up just a few times. V gene TRBV30 combines with J gene TRBJ1-1; TRBD1 is a possible D gene (5 bases). V was pared by 3 bases and J by 4 bases, with 6 bases between. Germline V CDR1 and CDR2: GTSNPN, SVGIG (reference sequence). The length of the CDR3 is 11 residues. CDR3 sequence reads: CAWRTGTEAFF. CDR3 in DNA: TGTGCCTGGAGAACAGGCACTGAAGCTTTCTTT.

This chain's CDR3 is CASSLFGGLVGSAFF. The CDR3 DNA is TGTGCCAGCAGTTTATTCGGCGGCCTAGTGGGTTCGGCTTTCTTT. J is TRBJ1-1 and V is TRBV27; D uncertain. Germline V gene lookup returns CDR1 MNHEY and CDR2 SMNVEV (reference sequence). This CDR3 is built from 15 residues. The ends were cut back, 1 base at V and 11 bases at J, with 20 bases in the middle.

The V call is TRBV11-1, the J call TRBJ2-1, with TRBD2 matching 9 bases. The CDR3 totals 17 residues. The V gene's germline CDR1 is SGHAT and CDR2 FQDESV (reference sequence). The V segment lost 5 bases and the J segment 6 bases; nucleotides outside the gene matches: 14. In DNA form, the CDR3 reads TGTGCCAGCAGCCCGCGACGTGGCCTAGCGGGGCCCAATGAGCAGTTCTTC. It is translated as CASSPRRGLAGPNEQFF.

This chain connects TRBV7-3 to TRBJ2-1; tentative D call: TRBD2 (7 bases). The CDR3 runs 16 residues. Germline CDR1 SGHTA, CDR2 FQGTGA. The V gene lost 0 bases and the J gene lost 2 bases, with 11 bases spanning the gap. For the CDR3, the DNA is TGTGCCAGCAGCTTAACAGGGGGGACTACCTACAATGAGCAGTTCTTC. This translates into CASSLTGGTTYNEQFF. The variable domain in full, with the rest retrieved from reference TRBV7-3 and TRBJ2-1, is GAGVSQTPSNKVTEKGKYVELRCDPISGHTALYWYRQSLGQGPEFLIYFQGTGAADDSGLPNDRFFAVRPEGSVSTLKIQRTERGDSAVYLCASSLTGGTTYNEQFFGPGTRLTVL.

This clone was seen a few times. The chain recombines TRBV7-9 with TRBJ1-4; the match to TRBD1 covers 8 bases. CDR1 is SEHNR, CDR2 FQNEAQ, per germline (reference sequence). Losses at the gene ends were 3 bases for V and 4 bases for J; bases not matched to a gene: 4. There are 15 residues in the CDR3. CDR3 sequence reads: CASSFSRGLNEKLFF. The CDR3 region has the DNA TGTGCCAGCAGCTTCAGCAGGGGGCTTAATGAAAAACTGTTTTTT.

V usage is TRBV28 and J usage is TRBJ1-1, with 9 bases identical to TRBD1. There are 13 residues in the CDR3. V was pared by 6 bases and J by 12 bases, with 11 bases of the junction left unmatched. From germline, CDR1 is MDHEN and CDR2 SYDVKM. The CDR3 sequence: CASSLGQGRYTFF. The CDR3, as DNA: TGTGCCAGCAGCCTGGGACAGGGACGTTACACTTTCTTT.

As DNA, the CDR3 is TGTGCCAGCAGTGAAGCCCCGGGACTAGCAACAGATACGCAGTATTTT. It yields the protein CASSEAPGLATDTQYF. The chain employs TRBV6-1 and TRBJ2-3; 9 bases map to TRBD2. Per the germline V gene, CDR1 is MNHNS and CDR2 is SASEGT. V lost 0 bases and J lost 3; bases outside the gene matches: 4. The CDR3 is 16 residues long.

Only one count was recorded for this clone. The V gene is TRBV2, the J gene TRBJ2-5, with 9 bases matching TRBD1. Germline CDR1 is SNHLY and CDR2 is FYNNEI. The J segment lost 5 bases and the V segment lost 11 bases, leaving 9 bases of the junction unmatched. The CDR3 is made up of 13 amino acids. The CDR3 DNA reads TGTGCCGGCGGAACAGGGGGCCGGGAGACCCAGTACTTC. Residues: CAGGTGGRETQYF. Full variable domain (remainder filled in from reference TRBV2 and TRBJ2-5): EPEVTQTPSHQVTQMGQEVILRCVPISNHLYFYWYRQILGQKVEFLVSFYNNEISEKSEIFDDQFSVERPDGSNFTLKIRSTKLEDSAMYFCAGGTGGRETQYFGPGTRLLVL.

The J gene is TRBJ1-5, the V gene TRBV7-2; D gene unclear. V shed 1 base and J shed 6 bases, with 7 bases lying between them. This CDR3 has 13 residues. Germline V lookup: CDR1 SGHTA, CDR2 FQGNSA. For the CDR3, the DNA is TGTGCCAGCAGCTTAGAGAACGGTCAGCCCCAGCATTTT. Translated, it gives CASSLENGQPQHF.

V gene TRBV5-1 combines with J gene TRBJ1-6; no reliable D call. The CDR3 loop spans 14 amino acids. Trimming took 0 bases from V and 13 from J, leaving 14 bases between them. Germline V CDR1 and CDR2: SGHRS, YFSETQ. The CDR3 DNA follows: TGCGCCAGCAGCTTGGGGCAGGCTGAAGGCCCCCTCCACTTT. This translates into CASSLGQAEGPLHF.

V is TRBV5-6 and J is TRBJ1-1, with a tentative D call TRBD1 (6 bases). CDR1 SGHDT and CDR2 YYEEEE come from the germline V gene. The CDR3 loop spans 14 amino acids. V dropped 5 bases and J dropped 7 bases, with 18 bases sitting between them. The CDR3 protein is CASRPQGRNREAFF. In DNA, the CDR3 is TGTGCCAGCAGACCTCAGGGGCGAAACCGTGAAGCTTTCTTT. Full variable domain (outside the CDR3, taken from reference TRBV5-6 and TRBJ1-1): DAGVTQSPTHLIKTRGQQVTLRCSPKSGHDTVSWYQQALGQGPQFIFQYYEEEERQRGNFPDRFSGHQFPNYSSELNVNALLLGDSALYLCASRPQGRNREAFFGQGTRLTVV.

A single count supports this clone. The gene calls are TRBV7-2 and TRBJ1-2, with D uncertain. Trimming stripped 5 bases from V and 1 base from J, with 8 bases between. The CDR3 runs to 13 residues. Germline V gives CDR1 SGHTA, CDR2 FQGNSA. The CDR3 DNA follows: TGTGCCAGCAGCCCCGGACTTAACTATGGCTACACCTTC. It is translated as CASSPGLNYGYTF. The complete variable domain, with remaining parts taken from reference TRBV7-2 and TRBJ1-2, reads GAGVSQSPSNKVTEKGKDVELRCDPISGHTALYWYRQSLGQGLEFLIYFQGNSAPDKSGLPSDRFSAERTGGSVSTLTIQRTQQEDSAVYLCASSPGLNYGYTFGSGTRLTVV.

The chain joins TRBV6-5 to TRBJ1-4; the D is unclear. Germline V gene sequence: CDR1 MNHEY, CDR2 SVGAGI. Trimming pared 6 bases from V and 7 bases from J, leaving 9 bases between. CDR3 length equals 12 residues. The CDR3 sequence: CASSLGGEKLFF. In nucleotides, the CDR3 is TGTGCCAGCAGCCTTGGCGGTGAAAAACTGTTTTTT.

V is TRBV9 and J is TRBJ2-2; TRBD1 is a possible D gene (6 bases). Germline V gene data show CDR1 as SGDLS and CDR2 as YYNGEE. Trimming left V 0 bases short and J 2 bases short, with 11 bases between. The CDR3 totals 16 residues. The CDR3 sequence: CASSVGRTDNTGELFF. Here the CDR3 DNA reads TGTGCCAGCAGCGTAGGGAGGACAGACAACACCGGGGAGCTGTTTTTT.